What follows describes a single T cell receptor (beta chain). The data are from a study of blood T cell repertoires in COVID-19. Trimming left V 3 bases short and J 4 bases short, with 13 bases between. Germline CDR1 is DFQATT and CDR2 is SNEGSKA (reference sequence). The CDR3 consists of 14 residues. Those enrolled, adults aged roughly 18 to 90 years, came from about two dozen US areas. Cohorts were determined from participant-reported clinical history. The assay was immunoSEQ multiplex PCR, and TCRdb's table has in-frame clones only and misses some. The sample shows 250,000 or so clones, more than 85% of them seen only once.

Sequenced: PBMCs or T cells enriched from blood (not recorded which). The chain links TRBV20-1 to TRBJ2-1; perhaps TRBD2 as D (6 bases). The sequence was collected from a man aged 35-49 years who had been exposed to COVID-19. CDR3 protein: CSASRLAIYNEQFF. The CDR3 DNA is TGCAGTGCTAGTAGGCTAGCGATTTACAATGAGCAGTTCTTC.